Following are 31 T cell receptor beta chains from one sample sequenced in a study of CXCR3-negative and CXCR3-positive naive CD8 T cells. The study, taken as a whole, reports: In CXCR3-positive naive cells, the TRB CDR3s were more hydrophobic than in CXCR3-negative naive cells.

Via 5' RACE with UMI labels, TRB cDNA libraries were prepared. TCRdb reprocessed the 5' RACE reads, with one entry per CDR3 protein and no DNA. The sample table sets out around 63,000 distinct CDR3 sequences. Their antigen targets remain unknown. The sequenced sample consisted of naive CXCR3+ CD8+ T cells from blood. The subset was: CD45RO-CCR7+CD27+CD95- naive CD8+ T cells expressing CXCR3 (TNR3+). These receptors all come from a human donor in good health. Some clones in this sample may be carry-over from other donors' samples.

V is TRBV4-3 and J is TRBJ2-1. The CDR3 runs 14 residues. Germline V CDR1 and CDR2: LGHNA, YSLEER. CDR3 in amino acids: CASSQESSYNEQFF.

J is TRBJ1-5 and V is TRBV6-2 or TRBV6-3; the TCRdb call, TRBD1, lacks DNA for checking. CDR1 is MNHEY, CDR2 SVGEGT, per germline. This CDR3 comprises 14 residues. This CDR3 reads CASSYRQGNQPQHF.

CDR3 sequence reads: CAIGRGSYNSPLHF. V usage is TRBV12-3 or TRBV12-4 and J usage is TRBJ1-6. CDR3 length: 14 residues.

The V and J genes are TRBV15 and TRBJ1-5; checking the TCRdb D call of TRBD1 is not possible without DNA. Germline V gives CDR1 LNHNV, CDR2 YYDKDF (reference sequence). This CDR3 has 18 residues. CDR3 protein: CATSRDPPDRVEGQPQHF.

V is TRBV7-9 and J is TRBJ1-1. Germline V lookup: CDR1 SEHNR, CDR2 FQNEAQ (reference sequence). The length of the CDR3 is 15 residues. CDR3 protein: CASSLAGTVNTEAFF.

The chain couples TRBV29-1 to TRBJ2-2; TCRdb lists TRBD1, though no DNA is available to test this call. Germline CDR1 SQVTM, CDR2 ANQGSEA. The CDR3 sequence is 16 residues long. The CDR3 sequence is CSVRTGTGRLYGELFF.

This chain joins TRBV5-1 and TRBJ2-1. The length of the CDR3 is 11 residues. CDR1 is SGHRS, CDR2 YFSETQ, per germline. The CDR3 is CASSWGNEQFF.

Here the CDR3 reads CASSQDSRGLNYGYTF. This chain joins TRBV4-1 and TRBJ1-2; the TCRdb D gene call, TRBD1, has no DNA to confirm it. CDR1 and CDR2 (germline): MGHRA, YSYEKL. CDR3 size: 16 residues.

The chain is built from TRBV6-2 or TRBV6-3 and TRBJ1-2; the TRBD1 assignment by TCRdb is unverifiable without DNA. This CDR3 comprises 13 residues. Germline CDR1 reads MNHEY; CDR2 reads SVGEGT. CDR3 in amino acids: CASQLGRSYGYTF.

CDR3 in amino acids: CASSLGTGSGETQYF. V is TRBV11-3 and J is TRBJ2-5; no DNA is available, so the TRBD1 call from TCRdb remains unchecked. Germline CDR1 and CDR2: SGHNT and YENEEA. This CDR3 spans 15 amino acids.

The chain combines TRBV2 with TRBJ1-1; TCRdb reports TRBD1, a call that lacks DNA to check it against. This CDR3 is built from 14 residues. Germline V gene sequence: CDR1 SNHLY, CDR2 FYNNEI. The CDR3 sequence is CASREGQGVTEAFF. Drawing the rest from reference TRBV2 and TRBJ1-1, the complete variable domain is EPEVTQTPSHQVTQMGQEVILRCVPISNHLYFYWYRQILGQKVEFLVSFYNNEISEKSEIFDDQFSVERPDGSNFTLKIRSTKLEDSAMYFCASREGQGVTEAFFGQGTRLTVV.

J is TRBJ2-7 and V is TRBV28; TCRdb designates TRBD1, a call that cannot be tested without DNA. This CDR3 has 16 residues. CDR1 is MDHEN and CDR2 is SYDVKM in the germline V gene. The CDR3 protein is CASSLLDNRPSYEQYF.

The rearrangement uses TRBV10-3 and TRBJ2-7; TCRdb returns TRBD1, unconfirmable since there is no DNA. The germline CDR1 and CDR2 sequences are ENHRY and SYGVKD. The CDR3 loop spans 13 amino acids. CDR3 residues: CATVDSRSYEQYF.

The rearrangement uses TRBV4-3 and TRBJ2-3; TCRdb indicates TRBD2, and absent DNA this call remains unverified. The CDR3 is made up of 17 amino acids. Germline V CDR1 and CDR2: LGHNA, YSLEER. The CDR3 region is CASSQVNSRVSTDTQYF.

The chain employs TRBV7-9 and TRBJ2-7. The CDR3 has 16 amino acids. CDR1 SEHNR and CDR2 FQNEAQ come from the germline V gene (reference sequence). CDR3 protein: CASSLVLGRHSYEQYF.

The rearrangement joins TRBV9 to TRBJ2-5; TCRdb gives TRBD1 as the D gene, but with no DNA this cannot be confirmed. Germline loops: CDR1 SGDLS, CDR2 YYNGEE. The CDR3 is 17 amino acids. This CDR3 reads CASSAFTAVLGTETQYF.

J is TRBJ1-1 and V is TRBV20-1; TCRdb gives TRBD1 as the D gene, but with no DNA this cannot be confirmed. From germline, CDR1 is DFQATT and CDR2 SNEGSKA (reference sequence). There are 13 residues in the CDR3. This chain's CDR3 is CSARSTTGWEAFF.

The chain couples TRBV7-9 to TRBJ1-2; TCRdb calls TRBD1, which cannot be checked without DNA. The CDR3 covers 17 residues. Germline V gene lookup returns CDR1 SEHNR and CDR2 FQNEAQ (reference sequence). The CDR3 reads CASSPRDRGRPSYGYTF.

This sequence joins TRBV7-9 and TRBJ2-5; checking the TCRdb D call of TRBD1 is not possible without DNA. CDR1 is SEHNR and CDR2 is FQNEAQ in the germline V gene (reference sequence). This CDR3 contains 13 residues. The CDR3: CASSRWGKETQYF.

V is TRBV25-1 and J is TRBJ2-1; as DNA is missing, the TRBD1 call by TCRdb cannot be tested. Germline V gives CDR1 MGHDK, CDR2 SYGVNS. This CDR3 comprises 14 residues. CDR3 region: CASIRGEFYNEQFF. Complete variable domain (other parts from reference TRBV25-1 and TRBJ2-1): EADIYQTPRYLVIGTGKKITLECSQTMGHDKMYWYQQDPGMELHLIHYSYGVNSTEKGDLSSESTVSRIRTEHFPLTLESARPSHTSQYLCASIRGEFYNEQFFGPGTRLTVL.

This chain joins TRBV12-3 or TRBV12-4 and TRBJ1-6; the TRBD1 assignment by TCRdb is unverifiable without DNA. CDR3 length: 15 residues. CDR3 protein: CASSLVQGFNSPLHF.

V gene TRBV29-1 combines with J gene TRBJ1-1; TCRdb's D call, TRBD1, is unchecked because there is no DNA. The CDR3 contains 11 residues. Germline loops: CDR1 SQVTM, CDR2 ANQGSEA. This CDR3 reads CSVELPGKAFF.

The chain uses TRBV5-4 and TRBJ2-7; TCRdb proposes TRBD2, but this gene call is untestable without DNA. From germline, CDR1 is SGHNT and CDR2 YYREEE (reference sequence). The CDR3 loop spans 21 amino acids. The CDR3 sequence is CASSLGGLAGGPPEGFHEQYF.

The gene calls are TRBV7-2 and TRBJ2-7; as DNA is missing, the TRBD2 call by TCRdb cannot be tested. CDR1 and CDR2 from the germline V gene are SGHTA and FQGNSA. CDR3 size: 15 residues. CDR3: CASSLGAVPVNEQYF.

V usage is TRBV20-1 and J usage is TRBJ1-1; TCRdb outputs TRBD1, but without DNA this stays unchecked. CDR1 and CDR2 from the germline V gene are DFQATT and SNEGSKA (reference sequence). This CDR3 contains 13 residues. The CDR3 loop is CSAWTGLDTEAFF.

The CDR3 region is CASSYPGQGVMETQYF. This chain connects TRBV6-5 to TRBJ2-5; the TCRdb D gene call, TRBD1, has no DNA to confirm it. The CDR3 length is 16 residues. CDR1 is MNHEY, CDR2 SVGAGI, per germline.

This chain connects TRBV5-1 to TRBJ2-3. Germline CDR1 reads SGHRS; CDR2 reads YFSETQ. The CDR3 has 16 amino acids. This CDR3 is CASSLADGSFTDRQYF.

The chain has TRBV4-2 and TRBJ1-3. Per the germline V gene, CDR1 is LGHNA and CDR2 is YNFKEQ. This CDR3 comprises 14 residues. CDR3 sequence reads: CASSRIDEINTIYF.

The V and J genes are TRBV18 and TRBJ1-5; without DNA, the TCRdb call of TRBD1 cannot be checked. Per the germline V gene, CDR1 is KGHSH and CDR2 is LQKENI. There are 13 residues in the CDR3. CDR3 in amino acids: CASSPVGGQPQHF.

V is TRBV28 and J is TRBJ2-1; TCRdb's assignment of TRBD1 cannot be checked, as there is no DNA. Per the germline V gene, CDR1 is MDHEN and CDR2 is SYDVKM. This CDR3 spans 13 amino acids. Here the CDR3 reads CASDHKRGGEQFF. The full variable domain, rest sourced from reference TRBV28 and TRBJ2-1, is DVKVTQSSRYLVKRTGEKVFLECVQDMDHENMFWYRQDPGLGLRLIYFSYDVKMKEKGDIPEGYSVSREKKERFSLILESASTNQTSMYLCASDHKRGGEQFFGPGTRLTVL.

CDR3 residues: CASSHRDRGYNEQFF. The chain joins TRBV11-3 to TRBJ2-1; TCRdb designates TRBD1, a call that cannot be tested without DNA. Germline CDR1 is SGHNT and CDR2 is YENEEA. The CDR3 is 15 residues long.